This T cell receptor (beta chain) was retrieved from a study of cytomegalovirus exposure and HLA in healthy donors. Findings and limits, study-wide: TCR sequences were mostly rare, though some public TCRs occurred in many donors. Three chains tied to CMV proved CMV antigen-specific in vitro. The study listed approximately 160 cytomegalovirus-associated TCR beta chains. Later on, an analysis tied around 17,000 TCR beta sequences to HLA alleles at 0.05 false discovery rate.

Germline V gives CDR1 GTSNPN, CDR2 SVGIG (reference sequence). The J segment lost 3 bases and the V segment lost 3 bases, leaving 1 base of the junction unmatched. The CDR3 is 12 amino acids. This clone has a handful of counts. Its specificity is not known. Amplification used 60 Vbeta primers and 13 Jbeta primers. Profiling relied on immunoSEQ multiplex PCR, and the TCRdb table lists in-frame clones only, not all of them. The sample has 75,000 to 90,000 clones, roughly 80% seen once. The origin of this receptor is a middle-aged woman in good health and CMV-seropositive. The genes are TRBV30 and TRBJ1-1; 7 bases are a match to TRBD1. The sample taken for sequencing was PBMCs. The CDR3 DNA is TGTGCCTGGAGCGACAGGGACACTGAAGCTTTCTTT. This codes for CAWSDRDTEAFF.